This TCR beta chain was observed in a study of blood T cell repertoires in COVID-19. On the study more broadly: Donors in the United States, Italy and Spain gave samples during acute or convalescent COVID-19. The cDNA or gDNA used as material had been derived from T cells, B-cell-depleted T cells, or PBMCs.

Authors' data handling: Nucleated cell counts were estimated from reference gene primer amplification. Here immunoSEQ multiplex PCR was the method, and the copy in TCRdb shows in-frame clones only, minus some. V and J calls and clone size are given by that table; D and trimming were obtained from the DNA. The sample holds 95,000 to 150,000 clones, 65% to 90% seen once. This CDR3 has 15 residues. CDR1 LNHDA and CDR2 SQIVND come from the germline V gene (reference sequence). V was trimmed by 2 bases and J by 6 bases, leaving 14 bases between them. The chain combines TRBV19 with TRBJ2-4; maybe TRBD2 (6 bases). Input material: peripheral blood. The TCR comes from an elderly woman with acute or convalescent COVID-19. The CDR3 sequence is CASSISRERGNIQYF. The CDR3 bases are TGTGCCAGTAGTATATCACGGGAGAGGGGAAACATTCAGTACTTC. Full variable domain (remainder filled in from reference TRBV19 and TRBJ2-4): DGGITQSPKYLFRKEGQNVTLSCEQNLNHDAMYWYRQDPGQGLRLIYYSQIVNDFQKGDIAEGYSVSREKKESFPLTVTSAQKNPTAFYLCASSISRERGNIQYFGAGTRLSVL.